This T cell receptor beta chain was captured in a study of blood T cell repertoires in COVID-19. Study background: Acute and convalescent COVID-19 samples came from the United States, Italy and Spain. T cells, B-cell-depleted T cells, or PBMCs provided the cDNA or gDNA that served as material.

Followed over time, Seattle patients had been enrolled while infection was active. In the original analysis: Counts of nucleated cells, estimated from reference gene primer amplification, were obtained. The assay was immunoSEQ multiplex PCR, and TCRdb's table has in-frame clones only and misses some. V and J calls and clone size are as listed in that table; D and trimming were resolved from the DNA. The sample includes about 300,000 clones, roughly 84% of them seen just once. The CDR3 is made up of 14 amino acids. The V end lost 3 bases, the J end lost 0 bases, and 6 bases lay between the germline ends. Looked up from germline, CDR1 is LNHDA and CDR2 is SQIVND (reference sequence).

The sample taken for sequencing was peripheral blood. The TCR sequence derives from a human donor with COVID-19, enrolled during active disease. The donor label of this sample is uncertain. The chain employs TRBV19 and TRBJ1-3; D not certain. CDR3: CASSISRSGNTIYF. In nucleotides, the CDR3 is TGTGCCAGTAGTATTAGTCGCTCTGGAAACACCATATATTTT.